This TCR beta chain was captured in a study of T cells in Graves' hyperthyroidism and ophthalmopathy. Study findings and constraints: Also found in blood were most expanded thyroid clonotypes above 0.001. In simple terms, a model built on 13 V-J features told ophthalmopathy apart from stable hyperthyroidism.

V shed 3 bases and J shed 3 bases, with 8 bases lying between them. This CDR3 region has 12 residues. In germline, CDR1 is SQVTM, CDR2 ANQGSEA. TCR beta CDR3 sequences were amplified from RNA transcripts. A first-round RT-PCR of the TCR CDR3 used the HTBI primer set. TCRdb itself ran the multiplex PCR reads through MiXCR, one entry per CDR3 protein. Here the sample spans roughly 550,000 distinct CDR3 sequences, roughly 16% being singletons. Lactation, pregnancy, other autoimmune disease or uncontrolled infection led to exclusion of patients. The table lists this clonotype with a few counts. Its antigen is currently unknown.

This chain joins TRBV29-1 and TRBJ2-5; the D is unclear. The sample taken for sequencing was blood. This sequence was found in a woman between 25 and 40 years old with Graves' ophthalmopathy. In nucleotides, the CDR3 is TGCAGCGTTGATGGCCCCAAAGAGACCCAGTACTTC. This translates into CSVDGPKETQYF.